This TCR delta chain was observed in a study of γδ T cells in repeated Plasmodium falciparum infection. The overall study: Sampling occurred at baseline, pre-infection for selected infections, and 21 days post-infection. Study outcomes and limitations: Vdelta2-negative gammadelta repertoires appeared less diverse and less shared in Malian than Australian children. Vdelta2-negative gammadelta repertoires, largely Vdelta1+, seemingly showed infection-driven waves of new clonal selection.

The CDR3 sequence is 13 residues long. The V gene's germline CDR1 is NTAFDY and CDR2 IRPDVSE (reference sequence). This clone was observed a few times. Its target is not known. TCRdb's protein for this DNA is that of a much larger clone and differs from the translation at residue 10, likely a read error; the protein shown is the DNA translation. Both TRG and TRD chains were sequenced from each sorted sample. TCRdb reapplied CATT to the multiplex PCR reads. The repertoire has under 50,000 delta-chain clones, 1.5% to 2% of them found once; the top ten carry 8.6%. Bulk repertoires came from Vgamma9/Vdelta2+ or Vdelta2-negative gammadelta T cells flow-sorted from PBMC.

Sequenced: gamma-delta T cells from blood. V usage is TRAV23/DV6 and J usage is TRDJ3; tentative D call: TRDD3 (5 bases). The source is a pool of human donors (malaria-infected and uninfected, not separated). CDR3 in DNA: TGTGCAGCGCCCTCCTGGGACACCCGAAAGATGTTTTTC. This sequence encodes CAAPSWDTRKMFF.